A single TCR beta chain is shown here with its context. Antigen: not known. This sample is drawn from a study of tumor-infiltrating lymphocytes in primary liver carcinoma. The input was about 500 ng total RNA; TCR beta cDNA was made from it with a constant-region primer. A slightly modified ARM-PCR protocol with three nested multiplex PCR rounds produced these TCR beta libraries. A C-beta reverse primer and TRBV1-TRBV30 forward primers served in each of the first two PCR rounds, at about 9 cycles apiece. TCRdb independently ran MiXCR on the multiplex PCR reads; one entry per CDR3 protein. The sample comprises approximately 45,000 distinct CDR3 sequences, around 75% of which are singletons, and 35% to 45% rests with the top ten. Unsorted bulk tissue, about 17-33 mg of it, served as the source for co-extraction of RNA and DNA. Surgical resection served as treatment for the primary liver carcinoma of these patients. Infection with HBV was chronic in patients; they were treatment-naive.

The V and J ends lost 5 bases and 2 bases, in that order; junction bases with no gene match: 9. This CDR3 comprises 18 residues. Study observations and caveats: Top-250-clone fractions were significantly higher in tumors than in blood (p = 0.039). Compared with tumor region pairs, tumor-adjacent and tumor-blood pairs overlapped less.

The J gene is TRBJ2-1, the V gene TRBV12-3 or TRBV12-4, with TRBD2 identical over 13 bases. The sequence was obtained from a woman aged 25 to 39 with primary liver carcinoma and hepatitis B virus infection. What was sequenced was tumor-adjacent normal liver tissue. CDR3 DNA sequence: TGTGCCAGCAGTGGCCCGGGACTAGCGGGAAGAGCCTACAATGAGCAGTTCTTC. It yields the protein CASSGPGLAGRAYNEQFF.